This T cell receptor (beta chain) was profiled in a study of blood T cell repertoires in COVID-19. Study information: Whether acute or convalescent, the COVID-19 samples came from the United States, Italy and Spain.

Germline loops: CDR1 SEHNR, CDR2 FQNEAQ (reference sequence). The CDR3 consists of 17 residues. Trimming removed 0 bases at V and 2 bases at J, with 14 bases between. This clone was seen a handful of times. The repertoire was sequenced with immunoSEQ multiplex PCR; TCRdb's copy has only in-frame clones and lacks some. The table lists around 130,000 clones, around 85% of them singletons. Sequenced: peripheral blood. The V and J genes are TRBV7-9 and TRBJ1-3; D remains unclear. The receptor comes from a human donor in a cohort sampled during active COVID-19. The CDR3 loop reads CASSLALGGPTGNTIYF. The CDR3, as DNA: TGTGCCAGCAGCTTAGCGTTAGGCGGTCCCACTGGAAACACCATATATTTT.